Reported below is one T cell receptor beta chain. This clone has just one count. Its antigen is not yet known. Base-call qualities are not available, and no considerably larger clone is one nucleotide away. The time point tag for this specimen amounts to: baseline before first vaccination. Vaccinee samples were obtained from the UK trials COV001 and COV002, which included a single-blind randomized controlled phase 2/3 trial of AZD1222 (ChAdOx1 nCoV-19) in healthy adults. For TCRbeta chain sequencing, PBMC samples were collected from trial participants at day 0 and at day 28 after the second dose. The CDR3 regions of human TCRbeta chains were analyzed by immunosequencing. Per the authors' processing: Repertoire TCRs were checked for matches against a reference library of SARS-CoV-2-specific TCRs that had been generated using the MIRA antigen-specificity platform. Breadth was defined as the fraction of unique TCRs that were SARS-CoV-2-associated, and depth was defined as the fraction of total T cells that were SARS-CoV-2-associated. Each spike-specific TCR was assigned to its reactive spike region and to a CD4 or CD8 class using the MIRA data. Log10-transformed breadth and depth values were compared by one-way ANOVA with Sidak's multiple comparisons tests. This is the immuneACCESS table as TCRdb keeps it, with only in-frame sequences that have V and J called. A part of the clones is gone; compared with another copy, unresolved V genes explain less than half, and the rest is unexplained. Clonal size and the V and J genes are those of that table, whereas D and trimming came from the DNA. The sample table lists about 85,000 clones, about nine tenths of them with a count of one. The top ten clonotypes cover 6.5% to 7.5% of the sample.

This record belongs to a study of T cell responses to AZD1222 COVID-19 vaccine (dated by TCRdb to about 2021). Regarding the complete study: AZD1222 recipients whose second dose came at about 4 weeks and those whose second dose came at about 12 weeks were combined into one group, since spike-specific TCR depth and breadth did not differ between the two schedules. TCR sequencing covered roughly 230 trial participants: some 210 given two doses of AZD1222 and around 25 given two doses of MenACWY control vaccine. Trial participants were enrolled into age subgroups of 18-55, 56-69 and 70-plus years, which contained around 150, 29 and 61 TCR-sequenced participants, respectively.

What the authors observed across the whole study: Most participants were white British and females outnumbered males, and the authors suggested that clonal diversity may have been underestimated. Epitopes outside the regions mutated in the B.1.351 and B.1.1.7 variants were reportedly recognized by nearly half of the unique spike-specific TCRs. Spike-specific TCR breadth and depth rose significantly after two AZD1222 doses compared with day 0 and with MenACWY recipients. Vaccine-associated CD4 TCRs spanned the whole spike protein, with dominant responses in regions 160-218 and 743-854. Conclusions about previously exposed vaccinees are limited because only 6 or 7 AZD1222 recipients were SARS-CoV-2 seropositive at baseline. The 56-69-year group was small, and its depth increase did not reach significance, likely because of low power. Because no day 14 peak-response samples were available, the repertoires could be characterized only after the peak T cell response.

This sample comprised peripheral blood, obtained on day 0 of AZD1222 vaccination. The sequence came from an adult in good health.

In nucleotide form, the sequence is TGTGCCAGCAGTTTATCCCCCCCGATACAGTACTTC. This encodes CASSLSPPIQYF. In this chain, TRBV28 is recombined with TRBJ2-7, with no confidently assigned D gene. V was cut back by 1 base and J by 10 bases, leaving a gap of 11 bases between them. The CDR1 and CDR2 encoded by the germline V gene are MDHEN and SYDVKM. CDR3 length: 12 amino acids, cysteine to phenylalanine. The read is trimmed to its CDR3 DNA, 36 bases read in frame from base 1.